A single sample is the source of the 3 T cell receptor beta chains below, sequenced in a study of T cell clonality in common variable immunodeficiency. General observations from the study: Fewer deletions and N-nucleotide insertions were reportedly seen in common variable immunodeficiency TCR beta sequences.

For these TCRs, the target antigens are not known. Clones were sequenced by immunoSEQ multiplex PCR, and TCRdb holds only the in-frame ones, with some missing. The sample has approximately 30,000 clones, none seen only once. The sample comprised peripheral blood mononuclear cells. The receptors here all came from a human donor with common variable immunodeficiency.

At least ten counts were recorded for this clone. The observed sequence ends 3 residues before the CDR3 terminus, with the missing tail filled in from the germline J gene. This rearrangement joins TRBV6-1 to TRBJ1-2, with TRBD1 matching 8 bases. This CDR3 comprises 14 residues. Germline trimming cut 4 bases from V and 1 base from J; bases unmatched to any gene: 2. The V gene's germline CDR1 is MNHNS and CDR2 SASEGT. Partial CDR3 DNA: TGTGCCAGCAGTGGACAGGGGCTTAACTATGGC. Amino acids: CASSGQGLNYG. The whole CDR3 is CASSGQGLNYGYTF.

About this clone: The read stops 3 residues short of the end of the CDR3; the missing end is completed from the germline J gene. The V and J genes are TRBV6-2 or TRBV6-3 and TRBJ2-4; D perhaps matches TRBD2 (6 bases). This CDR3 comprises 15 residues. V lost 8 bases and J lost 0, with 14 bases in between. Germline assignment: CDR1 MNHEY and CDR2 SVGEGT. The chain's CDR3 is CASLSRGGAKNIQYF. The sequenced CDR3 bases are TGTGCCAGCCTGTCCCGGGGAGGAGCCAAAAACATT.

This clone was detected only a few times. CDR3 DNA, as far as it was read: TGTGCCAGTAGTTCCTCTCAAGCGGGGGTTCCCAATGAG. Translated, it gives CASSSSQAGVPNE. Given in full, the CDR3 is CASSSSQAGVPNEQFF. The gene calls are TRBV19 and TRBJ2-1, with TRBD2 identical over 8 bases. The CDR3 end lies 3 residues beyond the end of the read and is filled in from the germline J gene. Germline V gene sequence: CDR1 LNHDA, CDR2 SQIVND (reference sequence). The CDR3 loop spans 16 amino acids. After removal of 5 bases from V and 6 bases from J, the junction contained 12 bases not matched to a gene.